The sequence of this T cell receptor beta chain was determined in a study of cytomegalovirus exposure and HLA in healthy donors (dated by TCRdb to about 2017). Study-wide context: According to an earlier analysis of several hundred of the donors, roughly 180 million T cells yielded 90 million to 140 million unique TCR beta sequences and around 300 Gb of sequence data. Rather than drawing on any new phenotypic data, the later analysis identified candidate immune exposures from TCR beta sequences and the way those sequences occurred across donors. Every discovery cohort repertoire had been produced on one sequencing platform. Of the roughly 410 genotyped donors, 65% to 90% were placed in the genetic ancestry cluster associated with self-reported Caucasian donors. Donor age, sex, ethnicity and CMV serostatus were collected together with the repertoire data. Roughly five DR-DQ haplotypes were handled as single units for association and clustering, since linkage in the cohort was strong. Typing coverage differed by locus: A, B, C, DRB1 and DQB1 were typed in about 629-640 donors, DQA1 in approximately 520, DPA1 in 600 to 610, and DPB1 in just under 480. Using immunosequencing, the study profiled T cell repertoires from 666 subjects and related those repertoires to cytomegalovirus serostatus. Both class I and class II loci were covered by HLA typing, at four-digit resolution. A separate validation cohort of over a hundred different subjects was used in addition to the 666-subject first cohort. In an earlier analysis of 500 to 650 of the donors, high-throughput TCR beta sequencing was used to judge whether each TCR beta V gene segment behaved as functional or pseudogenic. In a later analysis, previously published TCR beta repertoires from 550 to 750 donors were re-analyzed and high-resolution HLA genotyping was added so that TCR occurrence patterns could be studied. On average, roughly 240,000 unique TCR beta nucleotide sequences were sequenced per donor among 300 to 500 genotyped donors of the cohort, with roughly 18% of those sequences being non-productive. In a later genetic analysis, genome-wide SNP genotypes for about three fifths of the 666 donors were used, and that subset was treated as a discovery cohort. To predict cytomegalovirus infection status, the study brought together high-throughput TCR immunosequencing, statistical association of individual TCRs with disease status, and machine learning. Roughly 300 gigabases of sequencing data and 70 million to 100 million unique TCR sequences made up an early release that covered approximately 650 HLA-typed donors. The study aimed to test whether cataloging public T cell receptors could reveal signatures of past pathogen exposure. Broad study findings and their caveats: A further reported finding was that TCR beta sequences accurately predicted the HLA-A and HLA-B alleles for most subjects in the first cohort. Cytomegalovirus status was reported to be diagnosed by the classifier with high specificity and sensitivity in both the original and validation cohorts. A cluster of highly shared sequence variants was judged likely to be a technical artifact of the sequencing pipeline. CMV serostatus was the only immune exposure information available for the cohort. An earlier analysis of approximately 600 of the donors showed that most TCR beta V segments appeared in productive rearrangements either about 87% or about 30% of the time, which broadly matched IMGT annotations. Strong co-occurrence of HLA alleles, especially DR and DQ, made assigning TCR associations to individual alleles difficult. Correlated functional status among segregating V segments might be attributable to linkage disequilibrium, but an unknown experimental factor could not be ruled out. Roughly uniform sequencing depth across donors was assumed in presence/absence analyses, although this assumption may not hold. According to a later analysis, TCR association rates differed among HLA loci, with DRB1 alleles showing the most associated TCRs and HLA-C alleles showing the fewest. In this cohort, only TCR beta chains were sequenced, and detectable features were limited by the absence of alpha or paired-chain data. At a false discovery rate of 0.05, a later analysis linked approximately 18,000 TCR beta sequences to specific HLA alleles. In a later genetic analysis, fewer N-insertions in productive TCRs were reported among donors in an Asian-associated ancestry cluster than the 666-donor mean. A total of fewer than 200 TCR beta chains were listed by the study as associated with cytomegalovirus. The authors suggested that the approach could potentially be generalized to other disease states and immunological phenotypes. The earlier analysis of approximately 540 of the donors excluded over 15 rarely observed V segments, including chromosome 9 orphons, because counts were too low. In vitro tests confirmed that a few of the cytomegalovirus-associated TCR beta chains recognize cytomegalovirus antigens. According to a later analysis, most CMV-associated TCR beta chains appeared to be HLA-restricted, and the HLA associations seemed to be driven largely by CMV exposure. While some public TCRs were present in many individuals, most TCR sequences turned up only very rarely across donors. A later genetic analysis associated a missense DCLRE1C variant with V-gene and J-gene trimming of TCR beta chains, and an independent cohort replicated the association. Some IMGT-functional V segments, including TRBV6-2 and TRBV6-3, could not be told apart with the 87-base-pair reads, so those segments were excluded. Because HLA typing was unavailable for some donors at each locus, only the typed subset was used in association tests. Several of the top co-occurrence clusters appeared to be linked to parvovirus B19, influenza, CMV and Epstein-Barr virus, according to a later analysis. In a later analysis, HLA-associated TCR beta chains showed more clonal expansion and lower generation probabilities than non-associated chains that were equally common.

In total, approximately 610 healthy bone marrow donors made up the cohort. At the time of sampling, every cohort member was nominally healthy, though immune exposures that went unrecorded were likely present. The donor was CMV seropositive and belonged to the group of 250 to 300 seropositive cohort members. A peripheral blood sample was provided by each donor, and peripheral blood mononuclear cells were used for TCR beta sequencing. Genomic DNA was extracted from the blood cell samples with the Qiagen DNeasy Blood Extraction Kit. Note on this clone: This receptor's antigen is unknown. Base qualities are missing; no much larger clone stands one base away.

Via the germline V gene, CDR1 is SNHLY and CDR2 FYNNEI. The CDR3 holds 12 amino acids from the cysteine to the phenylalanine. Of the read, only the CDR3 DNA is kept; its 36 bases are in frame from base 1. The germline ends are 12 bases apart after V is trimmed by 8 bases and J by 5 bases. The library was produced with the immunoSEQ multiplex PCR assay. A mixture of 60 forward primers for TCR Vbeta segments and 13 reverse primers for TCR Jbeta segments was used in the multiplex PCR. A multiplex PCR assay on genomic DNA amplified the CDR3 region of rearranged TCR beta genes. The amplified TCR beta libraries were sequenced on the Illumina HiSeq System as 87-base-pair reads. The paper's data handling went like this. A later analysis tallied 75 million to 85 million unique TCR beta chains across the approximately 670 repertoires, and some 10 million of those chains were shared by two or more donors. Raw reads were error-corrected and collapsed into unique sequences by a nearest-neighbor algorithm in which closely related sequences were merged to remove PCR and sequencing errors. To assign V, D and J gene segments, CDR3 sequences were aligned to IMGT reference sequences. Each retained sequence needed at least a six-nucleotide match to both a V gene segment and a J gene segment. A rearrangement counted as productive if the CDR3 had no stop codons and remained in frame with V and J, and every other rearrangement counted as non-productive. CDR3 was defined by IMGT convention, running from the second conserved V-encoded cysteine to the conserved J-encoded phenylalanine. The earlier analysis of 550 to 650 of the donors excluded any sequence lacking an unambiguous match to a single V gene segment. An earlier analysis of 550 to 650 of the donors classified V segments as functional when productive rearrangements were above 56.7% and as segregating when the standard deviation between donors was above 5%. To diagnose cytomegalovirus status from the catalog of TCR beta chain sequences, a statistical classification framework was built. In a later analysis, V and J genes were assigned by comparing TCR nucleotide sequences against IMGT/GENE-DB human TR gene sequences. In a later analysis, CDR3 sequences and most-parsimonious VDJ recombination scenarios were assigned using the TCRdist pipeline. A later analysis defined each TCR beta chain by its CDR3 amino acid sequence plus V-gene family, and excluded reads lacking a unique V-gene family. To address suspected cross-contamination and a sequencing artifact, a later analysis removed roughly 580 highly shared, low-generation-probability nucleotide sequences. A later analysis calculated a clonal expansion index for each public chain from normalized within-repertoire ranks of inferred template counts. In a later analysis, generation probabilities were computed using a VDJ recombination model fitted to out-of-frame rearrangements, and the results were checked against IGoR. In a later analysis, hypergeometric tests were used to score TCR-TCR, TCR-HLA and TCR-CMV co-occurrence, with a repertoire-size bias correction applied to TCR pairs. False discovery rates were estimated in a later analysis by permuting HLA or CMV assignments 20 times. A later analysis grouped co-occurring TCRs with DBSCAN, adding TCRdist sequence similarity when clustering within HLA-allele-positive subsets. Co-occurrence clustering excluded repertoires with fewer than 30,000 or more than 120,000 public chains, plus five with anomalous nucleotide sharing. In TCRdb, the immuneACCESS table is reduced to in-frame sequences with V and J assigned. These tables do not hold every clone; where another copy was compared, an unresolved V gene accounts for under half, and the others remain unexplained. D and trimming come from the DNA, and the V and J calls and clone size come from that table. The sample data list 90,000 to 120,000 clones, and 74% of these were observed just once. The ten most abundant clones make up around 2.5% of the sample.

Material: PBMCs. The chain joins TRBV2 to TRBJ2-5; no D segment can be confidently identified. The receptor was derived from a man aged 45-65 years in good health and CMV-seropositive. The nucleotide sequence reads as follows: TGTGCCAGCGGTGCGGTCGAGGAGACCCAGTACTTC. It translates to CASGAVEETQYF. Reference TRBV2 and TRBJ2-5 genes cover what lies past the CDR3, so the full variable domain is EPEVTQTPSHQVTQMGQEVILRCVPISNHLYFYWYRQILGQKVEFLVSFYNNEISEKSEIFDDQFSVERPDGSNFTLKIRSTKLEDSAMYFCASGAVEETQYFGPGTRLLVL.